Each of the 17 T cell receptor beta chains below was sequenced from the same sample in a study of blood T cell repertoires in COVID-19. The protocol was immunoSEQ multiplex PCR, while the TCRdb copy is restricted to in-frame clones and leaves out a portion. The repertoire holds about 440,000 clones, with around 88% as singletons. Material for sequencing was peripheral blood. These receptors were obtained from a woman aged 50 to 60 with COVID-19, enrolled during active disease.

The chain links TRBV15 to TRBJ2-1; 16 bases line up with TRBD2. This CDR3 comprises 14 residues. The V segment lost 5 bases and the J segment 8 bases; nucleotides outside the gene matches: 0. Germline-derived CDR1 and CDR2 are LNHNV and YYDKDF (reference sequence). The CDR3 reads CATSGTSGGDEQFF. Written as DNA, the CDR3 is TGTGCCACCAGCGGGACTAGCGGGGGGGATGAGCAGTTCTTC.

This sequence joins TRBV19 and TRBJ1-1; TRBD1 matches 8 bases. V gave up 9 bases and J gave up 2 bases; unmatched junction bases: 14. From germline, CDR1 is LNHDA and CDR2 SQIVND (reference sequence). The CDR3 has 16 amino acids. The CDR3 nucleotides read TGTGCCAGCAGACCCGGGACAGGAGAAACAAACACTGAAGCTTTCTTT. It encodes CASRPGTGETNTEAFF.

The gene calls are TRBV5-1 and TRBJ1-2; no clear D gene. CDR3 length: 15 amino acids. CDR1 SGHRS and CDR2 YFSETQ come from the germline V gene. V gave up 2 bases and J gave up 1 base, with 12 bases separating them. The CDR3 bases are TGCGCCAGCAGCTTTTTACCACAGAATAACTATGGCTACACCTTC. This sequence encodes CASSFLPQNNYGYTF.

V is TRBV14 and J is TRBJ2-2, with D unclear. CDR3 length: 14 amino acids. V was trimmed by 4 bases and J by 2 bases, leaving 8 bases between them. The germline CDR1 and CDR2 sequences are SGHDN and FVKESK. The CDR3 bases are TGTGCCAGCAGCCCCAGTATAAACACCGGGGAGCTGTTTTTT. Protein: CASSPSINTGELFF. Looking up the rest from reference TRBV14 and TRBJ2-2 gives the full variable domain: EAGVTQFPSHSVIEKGQTVTLRCDPISGHDNLYWYRRVMGKEIKFLLHFVKESKQDESGMPNNRFLAERTGGTYSTLKVQPAELEDSGVYFCASSPSINTGELFFGEGSRLTVL.

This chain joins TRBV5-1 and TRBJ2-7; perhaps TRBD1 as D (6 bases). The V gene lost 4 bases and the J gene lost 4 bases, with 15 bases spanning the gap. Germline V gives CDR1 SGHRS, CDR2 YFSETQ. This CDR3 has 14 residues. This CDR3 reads CASSHSRQEYEQYF. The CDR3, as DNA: TGCGCCAGCAGCCACTCACGACAGGAATACGAGCAGTACTTC. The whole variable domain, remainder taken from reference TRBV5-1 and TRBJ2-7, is KAGVTQTPRYLIKTRGQQVTLSCSPISGHRSVSWYQQTPGQGLQFLFEYFSETQRNKGNFPGRFSGRQFSNSRSEMNVSTLELGDSALYLCASSHSRQEYEQYFGPGTRLTVT.

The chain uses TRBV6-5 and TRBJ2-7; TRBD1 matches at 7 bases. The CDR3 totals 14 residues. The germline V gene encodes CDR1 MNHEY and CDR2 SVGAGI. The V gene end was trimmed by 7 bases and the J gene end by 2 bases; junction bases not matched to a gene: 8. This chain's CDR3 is CASKGAEPTYEQYF. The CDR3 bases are TGTGCCAGCAAGGGGGCAGAGCCTACCTACGAGCAGTACTTC.

CDR3 nucleotides: TGTGCCTGGAGTGGGGTGGCGGGGGGAGAAACAGATACGCAGTATTTT. As protein: CAWSGVAGGETDTQYF. This chain uses TRBV30 with TRBJ2-3; 8 bases map to TRBD2. Germline trimming cut 1 base from V and 3 bases from J; bases unmatched to any gene: 9. The CDR3 sequence is 16 residues long. Looked up from germline, CDR1 is GTSNPN and CDR2 is SVGIG (reference sequence). Filled out from reference TRBV30 and TRBJ2-3, the complete variable domain reads SQTIHQWPATLVQPVGSPLSLECTVEGTSNPNLYWYRQAAGRGLQLLFYSVGIGQISSEVPQNLSASRPQDRQFILSSKKLLLSDSGFYLCAWSGVAGGETDTQYFGPGTRLTVL.

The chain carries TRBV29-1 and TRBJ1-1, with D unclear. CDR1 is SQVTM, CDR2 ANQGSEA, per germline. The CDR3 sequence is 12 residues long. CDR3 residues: CRRTGWDTEAFF. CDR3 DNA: TGCCGCAGAACCGGGTGGGACACTGAAGCTTTCTTT.

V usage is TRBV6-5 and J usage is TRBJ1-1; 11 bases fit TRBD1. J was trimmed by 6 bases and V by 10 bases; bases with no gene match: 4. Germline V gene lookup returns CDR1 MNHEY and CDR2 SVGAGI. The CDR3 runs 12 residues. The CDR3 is CAIKGQGAEAFF. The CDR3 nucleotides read TGTGCCATCAAGGGACAGGGGGCTGAAGCTTTCTTT.

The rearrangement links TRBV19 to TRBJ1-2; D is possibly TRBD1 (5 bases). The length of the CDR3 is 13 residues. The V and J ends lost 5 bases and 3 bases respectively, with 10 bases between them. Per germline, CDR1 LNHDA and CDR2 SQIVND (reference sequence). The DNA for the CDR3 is TGTGCCAGTAGTGAGGGGAGGTACTATGGCTACACCTTC. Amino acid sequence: CASSEGRYYGYTF.

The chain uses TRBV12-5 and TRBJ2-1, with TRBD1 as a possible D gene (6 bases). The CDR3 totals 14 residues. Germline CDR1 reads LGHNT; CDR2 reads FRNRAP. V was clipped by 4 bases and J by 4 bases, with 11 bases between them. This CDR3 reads CASGSGVGYNEQFF. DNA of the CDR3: TGTGCTAGTGGTTCAGGGGTTGGGTACAATGAGCAGTTCTTC.

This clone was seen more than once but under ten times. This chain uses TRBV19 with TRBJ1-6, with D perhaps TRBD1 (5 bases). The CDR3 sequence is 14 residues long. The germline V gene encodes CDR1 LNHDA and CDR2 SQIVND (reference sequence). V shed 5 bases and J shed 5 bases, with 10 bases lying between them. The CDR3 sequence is CASSGQGHNSPLHF. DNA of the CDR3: TGTGCCAGTAGTGGGCAGGGTCATAATTCACCCCTCCACTTT.

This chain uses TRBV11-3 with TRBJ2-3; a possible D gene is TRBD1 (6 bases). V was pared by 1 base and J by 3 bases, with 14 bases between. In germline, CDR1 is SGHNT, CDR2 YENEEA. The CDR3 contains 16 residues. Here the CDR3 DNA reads TGTGCCAGCAGCTTAGCGGCAGGGGTTTCTACAGATACGCAGTATTTT. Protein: CASSLAAGVSTDTQYF.

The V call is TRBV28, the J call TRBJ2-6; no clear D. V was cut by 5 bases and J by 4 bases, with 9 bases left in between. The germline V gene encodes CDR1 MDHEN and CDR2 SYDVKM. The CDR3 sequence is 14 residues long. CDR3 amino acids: CASSLPPGANVLTF. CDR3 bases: TGTGCCAGCAGTCTCCCCCCCGGGGCCAACGTCCTGACTTTC.

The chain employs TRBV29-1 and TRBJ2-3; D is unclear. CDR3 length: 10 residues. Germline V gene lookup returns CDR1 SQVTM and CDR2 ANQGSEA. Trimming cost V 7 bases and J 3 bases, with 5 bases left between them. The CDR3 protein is CSAGTDTQYF. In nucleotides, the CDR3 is TGCAGCGCCGGGACAGATACGCAGTATTTT.

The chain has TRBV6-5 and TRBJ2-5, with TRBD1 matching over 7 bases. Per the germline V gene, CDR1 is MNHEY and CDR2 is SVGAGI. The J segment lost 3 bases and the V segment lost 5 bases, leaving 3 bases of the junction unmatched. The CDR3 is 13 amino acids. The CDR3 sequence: CASSLDREETQYF. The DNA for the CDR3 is TGTGCCAGCAGTCTCGACAGGGAAGAGACCCAGTACTTC.

CDR3 in amino acids: CASSYRDSTEAFF. The DNA for the CDR3 is TGTGCCAGCAGCTACAGGGACAGCACTGAAGCTTTCTTT. This chain connects TRBV6-5 to TRBJ1-1; 7 nucleotides match TRBD1. The germline V gene has CDR1 MNHEY and CDR2 SVGAGI. Losses at the gene ends were 6 bases for V and 4 bases for J; bases not matched to a gene: 5. CDR3 length: 13 amino acids.